These 2 T cell receptor beta chains share one sample of origin, sequenced in a study of cytomegalovirus exposure and HLA in healthy donors. A multiplex PCR was run with 60 Vbeta primers and 13 Jbeta primers. The assay was immunoSEQ multiplex PCR, and TCRdb's table has in-frame clones only and misses some. The repertoire holds over 130,000 clones, approximately 67% seen once, with around 6.3% in the top ten. Sequenced sample: PBMCs. These receptors came from a woman aged 60-70 years in good health and CMV-seronegative.

This chain connects TRBV19 to TRBJ1-4; possible D gene TRBD1, 6 bases. CDR3 size: 13 residues. The ends were cut back, 5 bases at V and 4 bases at J, with 8 bases in the middle. Germline V gene sequence: CDR1 LNHDA, CDR2 SQIVND (reference sequence). The CDR3 protein is CASSGQINEKLFF. In DNA, the CDR3 is TGTGCCAGTAGTGGACAGATTAATGAAAAACTGTTTTTT.

The gene calls are TRBV6-5 and TRBJ1-1; 7 bases fit TRBD1. Germline CDR1 MNHEY, CDR2 SVGAGI. The V and J ends lost 5 bases and 3 bases, in that order; junction bases with no gene match: 3. The CDR3 length is 13 residues. The CDR3: CASSRQGDTEAFF. In DNA form, the CDR3 reads TGTGCCAGCAGTAGACAGGGAGACACTGAAGCTTTCTTT.